Listed here are 13 T cell receptor beta chains from one sample, sequenced in a study of T cell repertoires in ileal Crohn's disease. TCRdb keeps only in-frame clones here, not all; method: immunoSEQ multiplex PCR. The table includes tens of thousands of clones, about three quarters detected once. The specimen sequenced was ileal tissue. The receptors derive from an adult with Crohn's disease.

In this sample, this clone turned up once. The V and J genes are TRBV18 and TRBJ1-3, with D uncertain. The V gene lost 3 bases and the J gene lost 6 bases, with 18 bases spanning the gap. The CDR3 sequence is 16 residues long. Germline CDR1 KGHSH, CDR2 LQKENI. The CDR3 bases are TGTGCCAGCTCACCCGCCCGGAGGCCCGTGGAAAACACCATATATTTT. Residues: CASSPARRPVENTIYF. The complete variable domain, with remaining parts taken from reference TRBV18 and TRBJ1-3, reads NAGVMQNPRHLVRRRGQEARLRCSPMKGHSHVYWYRQLPEEGLKFMVYLQKENIIDESGMPKERFSAEFPKEGPSILRIQQVVRGDSAAYFCASSPARRPVENTIYFGEGSWLTVV.

V usage is TRBV11-2 and J usage is TRBJ2-4; TRBD1 agrees at 7 bases. Germline CDR1 and CDR2: SGHAT and FQNNGV. This CDR3 contains 14 residues. V was pared by 5 bases and J by 5 bases, with 6 bases of the junction left unmatched. The CDR3 region is CASSTRQGQNIQYF. The CDR3 DNA reads as TGTGCCAGCAGCACCCGACAGGGTCAAAACATTCAGTACTTC.

The gene calls are TRBV6-5 and TRBJ2-2, with D tentatively TRBD1 (5 bases). Germline lookup yields CDR1 MNHEY and CDR2 SVGAGI. Trimming took 2 bases from V and 3 from J, leaving 13 bases between them. This CDR3 contains 16 residues. CDR3 amino acids: CASSYGWGQDTGELFF. The CDR3 nucleotides are TGTGCCAGCAGTTACGGGTGGGGCCAGGACACCGGGGAGCTGTTTTTT.

The chain combines TRBV5-1 with TRBJ2-7, with D possibly TRBD1 on 7 matching bases. Looked up from germline, CDR1 is SGHRS and CDR2 is YFSETQ. Trimming removed 5 bases from V and 0 bases from J, with 15 bases in between. This CDR3 has 15 residues. CDR3 DNA: TGCGCCAGCAGTCGCGGGACAGCCGACTCCTACGAGCAGTACTTC. It is translated as CASSRGTADSYEQYF.

The chain combines TRBV19 with TRBJ1-2; 8 bases are a match to TRBD1. With V trimmed by 3 bases and J by 5 bases, 11 bases remained unmatched. Germline CDR1 and CDR2: LNHDA and SQIVND (reference sequence). This CDR3 has 16 amino acids. As DNA, the CDR3 is TGTGCCAGTAGTATGGACCGACAGGGGACGGGATATGGCTACACCTTC. It is translated as CASSMDRQGTGYGYTF.

This chain joins TRBV5-1 and TRBJ2-3; TRBD2 matches 12 bases. V lost 4 bases to trimming and J lost 4 bases; unmatched junction nucleotides: 4. This CDR3 spans 15 amino acids. From germline, CDR1 is SGHRS and CDR2 YFSETQ. The CDR3 DNA sequence: TGCGCCAGCAGCAGGACTAGCGGGGCCGCAGATACGCAGTATTTT. This encodes CASSRTSGAADTQYF.

This chain connects TRBV6-6 to TRBJ2-7; D might be TRBD1 (5 bases). The CDR3 covers 14 residues. Germline values: CDR1 MNHNY, CDR2 SVGAGI (reference sequence). Trimming stripped 6 bases from V and 2 bases from J, with 14 bases between. CDR3 in DNA: TGTGCCAGCAGCAAGTCCAGGGAAGCCTACGAGCAGTACTTC. It yields the protein CASSKSREAYEQYF.

This sequence joins TRBV6-5 and TRBJ2-2; TRBD1 agrees at 7 bases. The germline gives CDR1 MNHEY, CDR2 SVGAGI. V dropped 5 bases and J dropped 5; count of bases not matched to a gene: 5. CDR3 length: 14 amino acids. For the CDR3, the DNA is TGTGCCAGCAGTCAGGGGGACAGAACCGGGGAGCTGTTTTTT. Protein sequence: CASSQGDRTGELFF.

Note on this clone: Other nucleotide sequences in the sample specify the same CDR3. The V call is TRBV5-4, the J call TRBJ2-7, with D perhaps matching TRBD2 (5 bases). CDR3 size: 15 residues. The V and J ends lost 1 base and 5 bases respectively, with 16 bases between them. Germline V gene lookup returns CDR1 SGHNT and CDR2 YYREEE (reference sequence). The CDR3 loop reads CASSLTRVIANEQYF. The CDR3 nucleotides read TGTGCCAGCAGCTTGACTAGGGTCATCGCGAACGAGCAGTACTTC.

This clone was picked up one time. The CDR3 DNA sequence: TGTGCCAGCAGCCTGGGGGGTCGGGGGGTCGGGCAGTACTTC. It specifies CASSLGGRGVGQYF. This chain connects TRBV25-1 to TRBJ2-7; TRBD2 agrees at 7 bases. The CDR3 runs 14 residues. With V trimmed by 6 bases and J by 9 bases, 14 bases remained unmatched. CDR1 is MGHDK and CDR2 is SYGVNS in the germline V gene.

This chain connects TRBV30 to TRBJ1-1; TRBD1 might be the D (5 bases). The CDR3 loop spans 15 amino acids. Germline V lookup: CDR1 GTSNPN, CDR2 SVGIG (reference sequence). V shed 4 bases and J shed 2 bases, with 17 bases lying between them. The CDR3 loop is CAWTGSLAANTEAFF. As DNA, the CDR3 is TGTGCCTGGACAGGGTCCCTCGCAGCAAACACTGAAGCTTTCTTT.

The chain joins TRBV29-1 to TRBJ2-5, with D perhaps matching TRBD2 (6 bases). Trimming removed 4 bases at V and 2 bases at J, with 17 bases between. The germline V gene has CDR1 SQVTM and CDR2 ANQGSEA. This CDR3 has 15 residues. The DNA of the CDR3 is TGCAGCGTTGCGGTTCGGCGGGGTATACAAGAGACCCAGTACTTC. It codes for CSVAVRRGIQETQYF. Together with reference TRBV29-1 and TRBJ2-5, the CDR3 gives the full variable domain: SAVISQKPSRDICQRGTSLTIQCQVDSQVTMMFWYRQQPGQSLTLIATANQGSEATYESGFVIDKFPISRPNLTFSTLTVSNMSPEDSSIYLCSVAVRRGIQETQYFGPGTRLLVL.

The chain is built from TRBV10-1 and TRBJ1-1; 10 bases fit TRBD1. This CDR3 region has 15 residues. CDR1 and CDR2 from the germline V gene are WNHNN and SYGVQD (reference sequence). The ends lost 6 bases at V and 3 bases at J; junction bases unmatched: 7. DNA for the CDR3: TGCGCCAGCAGCGAGACAGGGGGCCGGGACACTGAAGCTTTCTTT. Protein sequence: CASSETGGRDTEAFF.